Listed below are T cell receptor beta chains from one sample, sequenced in a study of Graves' ophthalmopathy and Graves' hyperthyroidism. From the multiplex PCR reads, TCRdb called clonotypes with MiXCR, one entry per CDR3 protein. The sample holds approximately 460,000 distinct CDR3 sequences, approximately 14% seen once. Specimen: blood. The receptors come from a woman in her twenties or thirties with Graves' ophthalmopathy. CDR3s include the opening cysteine and the closing phenylalanine or tryptophan. The D gene is left open where the match is weak. Size tells how often a clone was seen (once, few, many) or the class of an expanded clone, and some rows leave it out.

CDR3aa,CDR3nt,v_gene,d_gene,j_gene,abundance
CASSYDEDGGTEAFF,TGTGCCAGCAGTTATGACGAGGATGGGGGCACTGAAGCTTTCTTT,TRBV6-5,-,TRBJ1-1,many
CASSDGSYGYTF,TGTGCCAGCAGTGACGGGAGCTATGGCTACACCTTC,TRBV6-1,-,TRBJ1-2,many
CASSLPDRAYGYTF,TGTGCCAGCAGCTTGCCGGACAGAGCTTATGGCTACACCTTC,TRBV5-6,-,TRBJ1-2,many
CATSSQSSGANVLTF,TGTGCCACCAGCTCGCAAAGCTCTGGGGCCAACGTCCTGACTTTC,TRBV15,-,TRBJ2-6,many
CASTTTGSTVYEQYF,TGTGCCAGCACCACGACCGGTTCGACAGTTTACGAGCAGTACTTC,TRBV12-3/TRBV12-4,-,TRBJ2-7,many
CASSASSGYYGYTF,TGTGCCAGCAGTGCATCATCAGGCTACTATGGCTACACCTTC,TRBV27,-,TRBJ1-2,many
CASSINPWGTQYF,TGTGCCAGCAGCATAAACCCGTGGGGGACCCAGTACTTC,TRBV9,-,TRBJ2-5,many
CASSLGFDLRNTGELFF,TGTGCCAGCAGCTTGGGTTTTGACTTACGGAACACCGGGGAGCTGTTTTTT,TRBV11-2,-,TRBJ2-2,-
CASSLGRGGTEAFF,TGTGCCAGCAGTTTGGGCAGGGGAGGGACTGAAGCTTTCTTT,TRBV5-1,-,TRBJ1-1,many
CAISPNRDRGTTEAFF,TGTGCCATCAGTCCCAACCGGGACAGGGGAACGACTGAAGCTTTCTTT,TRBV10-3,TRBD1,TRBJ1-1,few
CASSLDIRDTQYF,TGTGCCAGCAGCTTAGACATAAGGGACACCCAGTACTTC,TRBV7-2,-,TRBJ2-5,many
CASSSPLAFETQYF,TGTGCCAGCAGCTCCCCGTTAGCGTTCGAGACCCAGTACTTC,TRBV27,-,TRBJ2-5,many
CASSSEAQGTEAFF,TGTGCCAGCAGCTCTGAAGCACAAGGGACTGAAGCTTTCTTT,TRBV11-3,-,TRBJ1-1,many
CASRPFSPATYEQYF,TGTGCCAGCAGGCCCTTTTCCCCGGCCACCTACGAGCAGTACTTC,TRBV28,-,TRBJ2-7,many
CASSRDYEQYF,TGTGCCAGCAGTCGCGATTACGAGCAGTACTTC,TRBV6-2/TRBV6-3,-,TRBJ2-7,many
CSVRTGGRTGELFF,TGCAGCGTGAGGACAGGAGGGCGCACCGGGGAGCTGTTTTTT,TRBV29-1,-,TRBJ2-2,many
CASSSMNLGSFNQPQHF,TGTGCCAGCAGTTCTATGAATCTAGGCTCGTTCAATCAGCCCCAGCATTTT,TRBV6-5,-,TRBJ1-5,-
CASSARPEINTEAFF,TGTGCCAGCAGCGCCCGTCCGGAGATAAACACTGAAGCTTTCTTT,TRBV28,-,TRBJ1-1,-
CASSKVVGAKNIQYF,TGTGCCAGCAGCAAAGTGGTTGGAGCCAAAAACATTCAGTACTTC,TRBV11-2,-,TRBJ2-4,-
CAWTDRGPEAFF,TGTGCCTGGACGGACAGGGGCCCTGAAGCTTTCTTT,TRBV30,TRBD1,TRBJ1-1,many
CAWGAGTGSSPLHF,TGTGCCTGGGGAGCCGGGACAGGGTCTTCACCCCTCCACTTT,TRBV30,TRBD1,TRBJ1-6,few
CASSDGAGMNTEAFF,TGCGCCAGCAGTGACGGGGCAGGGATGAACACTGAAGCTTTCTTT,TRBV10-2,-,TRBJ1-1,many
CASSQRANTEAFF,TGCGCCAGCAGCCAACGGGCCAACACTGAAGCTTTCTTT,TRBV4-1,-,TRBJ1-1,-
CASTGKGWGANTEAFF,TGTGCCAGCACGGGGAAGGGGTGGGGGGCTAACACTGAAGCTTTCTTT,TRBV12-3/TRBV12-4,-,TRBJ1-1,-
CSTLAGVTGELFF,TGCAGTACACTAGCGGGAGTAACCGGGGAGCTGTTTTTT,TRBV20-1,TRBD2,TRBJ2-2,many
CASYSGYSSYEQYF,TGTGCCAGCTATTCGGGATATAGCTCCTACGAGCAGTACTTC,TRBV6-1,-,TRBJ2-7,many
CASSATLSHEQYF,TGTGCCAGCAGTGCGACTCTATCCCACGAGCAGTACTTC,TRBV6-1,-,TRBJ2-7,-
CSVYRDFSPTEAFF,TGCAGCGTGTACAGAGACTTTTCTCCCACTGAAGCTTTCTTT,TRBV29-1,-,TRBJ1-1,many
CSARGGGSINTEAFF,TGCAGTGCTAGAGGAGGGGGTTCGATAAACACTGAAGCTTTCTTT,TRBV20-1,-,TRBJ1-1,many
CATSDWGVNPNTGELFF,TGTGCCACCAGTGACTGGGGGGTCAACCCGAACACCGGGGAGCTGTTTTTT,TRBV24-1,-,TRBJ2-2,many
CASTEQRVNTEAFF,TGTGCCAGCACCGAACAGCGCGTGAACACTGAAGCTTTCTTT,TRBV11-2,-,TRBJ1-1,many
CATSARGEQYF,TGTGCCACCAGTGCCAGGGGCGAGCAGTACTTC,TRBV24-1,-,TRBJ2-7,many
CASSTWTGSYEQYF,TGTGCCAGCAGTACTTGGACAGGCTCCTACGAGCAGTACTTC,TRBV6-5,TRBD1,TRBJ2-7,-
CASSPNTHPQHF,TGTGCCAGCAGTCCCAACACCCATCCCCAGCATTTT,TRBV27,-,TRBJ1-5,many
CASSQGWTVTDIQYF,TGCGCCAGCAGCCAAGGTTGGACAGTGACTGACATTCAGTACTTC,TRBV4-1,-,TRBJ2-4,many
CSARTGHYNSPLHF,TGCAGTGCTAGGACAGGCCACTATAATTCACCCCTCCACTTT,TRBV20-1,-,TRBJ1-6,many
CASSPGLAGYEQYF,TGCGCCAGCAGCCCGGGACTAGCGGGATACGAGCAGTACTTC,TRBV11-2,TRBD2,TRBJ2-7,many
CASSLKAYEQYF,TGTGCCAGCAGTTTAAAGGCTTACGAGCAGTACTTC,TRBV6-5,-,TRBJ2-7,many
CASSFGTSSNQPQHF,TGTGCCAGCAGCTTCGGGACATCTAGCAATCAGCCCCAGCATTTT,TRBV5-6,-,TRBJ1-5,many
CASGSGRTSSYEQYF,TGCGCCAGCGGCTCGGGACGGACTAGTTCTTACGAGCAGTACTTC,TRBV5-1,TRBD2,TRBJ2-7,many
CASTFGRGGNQPQHF,TGCGCCAGCACTTTTGGCAGGGGTGGCAATCAGCCCCAGCATTTT,TRBV10-2,-,TRBJ1-5,-
CARIRTGETQYF,TGTGCCCGAATCCGGACAGGGGAGACCCAGTACTTC,TRBV12-3/TRBV12-4,TRBD1,TRBJ2-5,-
CASSDRDWSYEQYF,TGTGCCAGCAGTGACCGGGACTGGTCCTACGAGCAGTACTTC,TRBV27,-,TRBJ2-7,many
CASSAETGRNF,TGTGCCAGCAGCGCGGAGACTGGGAGGAACTTC,TRBV2,-,TRBJ2-5,many
CASSLGWTEVFF,TGTGCCAGCAGTTTAGGATGGACTGAAGTTTTCTTT,TRBV12-3/TRBV12-4,-,TRBJ1-1,-
CASSREESDTGELFF,TGTGCCAGCAGCCGGGAGGAGTCCGACACCGGGGAGCTGTTTTTT,TRBV6-4,TRBD2,TRBJ2-2,many
CASSHALVGTGLFHEQYF,TGCGCCAGCAGCCACGCTTTAGTTGGGACAGGGCTTTTCCACGAGCAGTACTTC,TRBV4-1,TRBD1,TRBJ2-7,many
CASSLGRNTEAFF,TGTGCCAGCAGTTTAGGTCGGAACACTGAAGCTTTCTTT,TRBV27,-,TRBJ1-1,many
CAWSQAGANVLTF,TGTGCCTGGTCGCAAGCTGGGGCCAACGTCCTGACTTTC,TRBV30,-,TRBJ2-6,many
CASSWGPGQATGELFF,TGTGCCAGCAGCTGGGGACCGGGACAGGCCACCGGGGAGCTGTTTTTT,TRBV5-6,TRBD1,TRBJ2-2,once
CASALSSYEQYF,TGTGCCAGCGCGCTGAGCTCCTACGAGCAGTACTTC,TRBV6-6,-,TRBJ2-7,many
CASSSQGQGAYEQYF,TGTGCCAGCAGCTCACAGGGGCAGGGGGCCTACGAGCAGTACTTC,TRBV7-9,TRBD1,TRBJ2-7,many